The clone carrying this T cell receptor (beta chain) was counted a few times. Libraries were prepared by immunoSEQ multiplex PCR; TCRdb keeps only in-frame clonotypes and omits some of them. This table has tens of thousands of clones, roughly 91% appearing once. The sample belongs to a study of stem cell transplantation in POMP-related autoinflammatory disease. Study in general: Hypothesis: faulty thymoproteasomes impair CD8+ T-cell selection, skewing TRB repertoires.

CDR1 is SQVTM, CDR2 ANQGSEA, per germline. The CDR3 is 16 residues long. V was pared by 0 bases and J by 0 bases, with 9 bases between. Prominent immunodeficiency with autoinflammation defined PRAID. This clonotype was obtained from a human patient with POMP-related autoinflammation and immune dysregulation (PRAID). Some T cells may be provided by the graft donor. Sequencing used CD4+ T cells from PBMCs, obtained after stem cell transplantation. This chain connects TRBV29-1 to TRBJ2-6, with D unclear. Here the CDR3 reads CSVEDLGNSGANVLTF. DNA for the CDR3: TGCAGCGTTGAAGATCTTGGTAACTCTGGGGCCAACGTCCTGACTTTC.